This T cell receptor (beta chain) comes out of a study of blood T cell repertoires in COVID-19. Data came from immunoSEQ multiplex PCR; TCRdb stores just in-frame clones and leaves some out. The repertoire holds 400,000 to 500,000 clones, with approximately 91% as singletons. Germline CDR1 reads GTSNPN; CDR2 reads SVGIG (reference sequence). This CDR3 is built from 12 residues. V lost 1 base to trimming and J lost 6 bases, with 10 bases between them. The sample comprised PBMCs or T cells enriched from blood (not recorded which). The receptor was isolated from a woman aged 18-30 years who had been exposed to COVID-19. The chain links TRBV30 to TRBJ2-7; TRBD2 is a possible D gene (5 bases). CDR3 region: CAWSANSAEQYF. The CDR3 DNA reads TGTGCCTGGAGTGCCAATAGCGCCGAGCAGTACTTC.